The clone carrying this T cell receptor (beta chain) was detected once. This record comes from a study of technical replicates of blood from a few donors. The protocol was immunoSEQ multiplex PCR, while the TCRdb copy is restricted to in-frame clones and leaves out a portion. This table holds some 94,000 clones, about 95% found once. The TCR originated in a human donor in good health. The material sequenced was T cells isolated from PBMCs.

The CDR3, as DNA: TGCGCCAGCAGCCCCGGCTGGACTAACAATGAGCAGTTCTTC. Translated, it gives CASSPGWTNNEQFF. The chain carries TRBV5-1 and TRBJ2-1; TRBD2 is a possible D gene (6 bases). With 4 bases removed from V and 5 bases from J, the gap between germline ends came to 13 bases. Germline assignment: CDR1 SGHRS and CDR2 YFSETQ. This CDR3 contains 14 residues.